The 15 T cell receptor beta chains listed next were all sequenced from one sample in a study of OX40 agonist ivuxolimab in advanced cancers. Sequencing was performed with immunoSEQ multiplex PCR; in TCRdb, only in-frame clones are kept and a portion is missing. Of about 80,000 clones in the sample, approximately 95% were seen once. The source was CD4+ or CD8+ T cells sorted from blood, collected in a trial of the OX40 agonist ivuxolimab. These receptors were taken from an adult with an advanced solid tumor such as melanoma, head and neck, liver or kidney cancer.

A few counts support this clone. The V call is TRBV19, the J call TRBJ1-2, with 9 bases matching TRBD1. V trimming: 1 base; J trimming: 5 bases; junction bases outside the gene matches: 8. CDR1 and CDR2 from the germline V gene are LNHDA and SQIVND (reference sequence). The CDR3 extends over 16 amino acids. CDR3 amino acids: CASSIGLRDRVYGYTF. CDR3 DNA: TGTGCCAGTAGTATAGGACTCCGGGACAGGGTTTATGGCTACACCTTC.

The chain couples TRBV27 to TRBJ2-7, with D uncertain. V was shortened by 5 bases and J by 3 bases, with 8 bases between the two germline ends. The CDR3 runs to 12 residues. Per germline, CDR1 MNHEY and CDR2 SMNVEV (reference sequence). Here the CDR3 DNA reads TGTGCCAGCAGTCCCTCCCTCTACGAGCAGTACTTC. Translating gives CASSPSLYEQYF.

The rearrangement joins TRBV7-2 to TRBJ1-1; D is unclear. Germline V lookup: CDR1 SGHTA, CDR2 FQGNSA. Trimming took 1 base from V and 1 from J, leaving 4 bases between them. The CDR3 length is 13 residues. The CDR3 DNA is TGTGCCAGCAGCTTAGGACAGAACACTGAAGCTTTCTTT. It yields the protein CASSLGQNTEAFF.

The chain is built from TRBV2 and TRBJ1-5; D remains ambiguous. Trimming took off 1 base at V and 6 bases at J, with 7 bases between the two ends. The CDR3 extends over 13 amino acids. Germline V gene lookup returns CDR1 SNHLY and CDR2 FYNNEI. The CDR3: CASSEGVSQPQHF. The CDR3 region has the DNA TGTGCCAGCAGTGAAGGAGTTTCTCAGCCCCAGCATTTT. Together with reference TRBV2 and TRBJ1-5, the CDR3 gives the full variable domain: EPEVTQTPSHQVTQMGQEVILRCVPISNHLYFYWYRQILGQKVEFLVSFYNNEISEKSEIFDDQFSVERPDGSNFTLKIRSTKLEDSAMYFCASSEGVSQPQHFGDGTRLSIL.

The genes are TRBV6-6 and TRBJ1-1, with unresolved D. Trimming stripped 7 bases from V and 3 bases from J, with 18 bases between. There are 15 residues in the CDR3. Germline V gene data show CDR1 as MNHNY and CDR2 as SVGAGI (reference sequence). CDR3 DNA sequence: TGTGCCAGCACCCCGCCCCATCGGGGAGACACTGAAGCTTTCTTT. Its translation is CASTPPHRGDTEAFF.

This clone occurred a few times. The rearrangement links TRBV2 to TRBJ1-1; the D is unclear. The V gene lost 1 base and the J gene lost 4 bases, with 10 bases spanning the gap. CDR1 SNHLY and CDR2 FYNNEI come from the germline V gene. This CDR3 is 14 amino acids long. The CDR3 DNA reads TGTGCCAGCAGTGAAGGAGTATCGGGCACTGAAGCTTTCTTT. Its protein product is CASSEGVSGTEAFF.

The chain joins TRBV11-3 to TRBJ2-5; 7 bases align to TRBD2. CDR3 length equals 15 residues. V trimming: 0 bases; J trimming: 4 bases; junction bases outside the gene matches: 5. The V gene's germline CDR1 is SGHNT and CDR2 YENEEA. The CDR3 loop reads CASSLDAGARETQYF. The CDR3, as DNA: TGTGCCAGCAGCTTAGACGCGGGAGCGAGAGAGACCCAGTACTTC. The full variable domain, rest sourced from reference TRBV11-3 and TRBJ2-5, is EAGVVQSPRYKIIEKKQPVAFWCNPISGHNTLYWYLQNLGQGPELLIRYENEEAVDDSQLPKDRFSAERLKGVDSTLKIQPAELGDSAVYLCASSLDAGARETQYFGPGTRLLVL.

J is TRBJ1-2 and V is TRBV15, with D unresolved. This CDR3 region has 15 residues. CDR1 LNHNV and CDR2 YYDKDF come from the germline V gene (reference sequence). V was clipped by 1 base and J by 5 bases, with 14 bases between them. The CDR3 sequence is CATSRGTRDQYGYTF. The CDR3 bases are TGTGCCACCAGCAGAGGCACGCGGGATCAATATGGCTACACCTTC.

The chain uses TRBV5-6 and TRBJ2-5, with TRBD2 as a possible D gene (5 bases). This CDR3 is built from 17 residues. Trimming shortened V by 4 bases and J by 0 bases, and 19 bases separated the two germline ends. Germline V CDR1 and CDR2: SGHDT, YYEEEE. The chain's CDR3 is CASSTRRVGLYQETQYF. For the CDR3, the DNA is TGTGCCAGCAGCACAAGGCGGGTGGGTTTGTACCAAGAGACCCAGTACTTC.

The rearrangement links TRBV15 to TRBJ1-1, with TRBD1 matching over 8 bases. V shed 7 bases, J shed 5 bases, and the junction held 9 bases outside the gene matches. The CDR3 runs 14 residues. Germline CDR1 LNHNV, CDR2 YYDKDF (reference sequence). The CDR3 is CATNSLTGETEAFF. The CDR3 coding sequence is TGTGCCACCAACTCTCTGACAGGGGAGACTGAAGCTTTCTTT.

The gene calls are TRBV5-1 and TRBJ1-1; TRBD1 matches 11 bases. The V and J ends lost 4 bases and 7 bases, in that order; junction bases with no gene match: 9. Germline V gene data show CDR1 as SGHRS and CDR2 as YFSETQ. This CDR3 has 15 residues. The CDR3 DNA reads TGCGCCAGCAGCGCCGGACAGGGGGCCAAAATTGAAGCTTTCTTT. It yields the protein CASSAGQGAKIEAFF.

This clone was found once. V usage is TRBV7-9 and J usage is TRBJ2-7; perhaps D is TRBD1 or TRBD2 (5 bases each). V lost 8 bases and J lost 5, with 22 bases in between. This CDR3 is built from 15 residues. Germline V gives CDR1 SEHNR, CDR2 FQNEAQ (reference sequence). The CDR3: CASLQTTGTADEQYF. The CDR3 DNA follows: TGTGCCAGCTTACAAACCACCGGGACGGCGGACGAGCAGTACTTC.

This chain links TRBV11-1 with TRBJ2-1, with D uncertain. Germline CDR1 and CDR2: SGHAT and FQDESV (reference sequence). The CDR3 spans 15 residues. Trimming pared 5 bases from V and 2 bases from J, leaving 13 bases between. The CDR3 DNA sequence: TGTGCCAGCAGCCCTTGGACCTCGCCCTACAATGAGCAGTTCTTC. Its protein product is CASSPWTSPYNEQFF.

J is TRBJ2-3 and V is TRBV27, with 7 positions matching TRBD1. V was pared by 4 bases and J by 4 bases, with 14 bases of the junction left unmatched. Germline CDR1 and CDR2: MNHEY and SMNVEV (reference sequence). The CDR3 runs to 17 residues. This CDR3 is CASSSADDRVRADTQYF. The CDR3 DNA reads TGTGCCAGCAGTTCAGCCGACGACAGGGTCAGGGCAGATACGCAGTATTTT.

The V gene is TRBV2, the J gene TRBJ2-7, with D unclear. Trimming shortened V by 7 bases and J by 3 bases, and 10 bases separated the two germline ends. This CDR3 contains 12 residues. From germline, CDR1 is SNHLY and CDR2 FYNNEI. For the CDR3, the DNA is TGTGCCAGCACAGGTGACCTCTACGAGCAGTACTTC. It translates to CASTGDLYEQYF.